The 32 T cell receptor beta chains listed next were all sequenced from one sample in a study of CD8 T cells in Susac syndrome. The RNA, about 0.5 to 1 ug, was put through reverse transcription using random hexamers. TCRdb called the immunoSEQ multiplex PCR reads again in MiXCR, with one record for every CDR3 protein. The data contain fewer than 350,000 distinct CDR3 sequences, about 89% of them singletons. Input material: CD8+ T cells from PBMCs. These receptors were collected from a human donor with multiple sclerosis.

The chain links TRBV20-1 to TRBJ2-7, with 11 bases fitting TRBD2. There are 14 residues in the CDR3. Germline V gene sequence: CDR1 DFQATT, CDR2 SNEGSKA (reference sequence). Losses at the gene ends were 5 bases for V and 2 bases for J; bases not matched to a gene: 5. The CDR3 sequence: CSALAGGFAYEQYF. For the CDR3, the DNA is TGCAGTGCTTTAGCGGGAGGGTTCGCCTACGAGCAGTACTTC.

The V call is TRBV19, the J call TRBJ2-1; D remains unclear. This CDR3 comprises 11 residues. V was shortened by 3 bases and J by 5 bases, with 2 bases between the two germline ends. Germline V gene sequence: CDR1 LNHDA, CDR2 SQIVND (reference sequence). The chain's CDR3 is CASSMNNEQFF. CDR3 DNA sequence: TGTGCCAGTAGTATGAACAATGAGCAGTTCTTC.

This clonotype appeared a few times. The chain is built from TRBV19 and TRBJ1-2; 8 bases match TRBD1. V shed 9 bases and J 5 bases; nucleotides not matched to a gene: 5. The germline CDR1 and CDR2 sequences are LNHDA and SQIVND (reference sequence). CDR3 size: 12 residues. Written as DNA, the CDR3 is TGTGCCAGCGACCACAGGGGGTATGGCTACACCTTC. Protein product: CASDHRGYGYTF.

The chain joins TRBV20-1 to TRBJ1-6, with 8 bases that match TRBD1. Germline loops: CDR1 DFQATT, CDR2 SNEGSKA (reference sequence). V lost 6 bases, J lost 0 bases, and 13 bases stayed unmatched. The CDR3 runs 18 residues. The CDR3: CSAHGAGGTGSYNSPLHF. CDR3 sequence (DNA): TGCAGTGCGCACGGGGCAGGGGGCACGGGCTCCTATAATTCACCCCTCCACTTT.

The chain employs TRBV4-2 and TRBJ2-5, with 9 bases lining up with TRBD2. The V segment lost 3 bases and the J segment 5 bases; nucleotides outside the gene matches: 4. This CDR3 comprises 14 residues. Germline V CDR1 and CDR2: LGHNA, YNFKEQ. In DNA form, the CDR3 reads TGTGCCAGCAGCCACGGACTAGCGAGGGAGACCCAGTACTTC. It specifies CASSHGLARETQYF.

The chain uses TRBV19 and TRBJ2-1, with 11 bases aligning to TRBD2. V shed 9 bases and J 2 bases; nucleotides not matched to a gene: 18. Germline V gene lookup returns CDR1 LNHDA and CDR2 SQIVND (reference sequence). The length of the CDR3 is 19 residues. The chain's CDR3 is CASGTVPRGLAEAYNEQFF. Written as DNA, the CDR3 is TGTGCCAGCGGTACAGTGCCTAGGGGACTAGCGGAGGCCTACAATGAGCAGTTCTTC.

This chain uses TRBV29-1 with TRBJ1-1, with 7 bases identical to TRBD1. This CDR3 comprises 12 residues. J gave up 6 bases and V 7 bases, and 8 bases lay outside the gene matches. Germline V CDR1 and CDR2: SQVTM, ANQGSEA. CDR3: CSARTGGSEAFF. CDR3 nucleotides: TGCAGCGCCAGGACAGGAGGGTCTGAAGCTTTCTTT. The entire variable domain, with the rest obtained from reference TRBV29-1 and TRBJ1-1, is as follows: SAVISQKPSRDICQRGTSLTIQCQVDSQVTMMFWYRQQPGQSLTLIATANQGSEATYESGFVIDKFPISRPNLTFSTLTVSNMSPEDSSIYLCSARTGGSEAFFGQGTRLTVV.

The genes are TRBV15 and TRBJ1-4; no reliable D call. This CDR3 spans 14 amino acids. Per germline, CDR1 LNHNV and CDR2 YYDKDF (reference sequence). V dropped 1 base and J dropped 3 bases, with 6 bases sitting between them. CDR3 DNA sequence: TGTGCCACCAGCAGAGTGTTCGCTAATGAAAAACTGTTTTTT. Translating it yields CATSRVFANEKLFF.

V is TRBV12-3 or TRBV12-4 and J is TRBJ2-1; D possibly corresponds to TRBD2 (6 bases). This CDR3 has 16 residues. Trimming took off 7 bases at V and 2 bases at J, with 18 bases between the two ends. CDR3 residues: CASNPTGVAAYNEQFF. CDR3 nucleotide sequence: TGTGCCAGCAACCCTACCGGGGTAGCGGCCTACAATGAGCAGTTCTTC.

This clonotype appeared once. This chain's CDR3 is CASTTSGRASEQYF. DNA of the CDR3: TGTGCCAGCACCACTAGCGGGAGGGCCTCCGAGCAGTACTTC. The chain is built from TRBV27 and TRBJ2-7, with TRBD2 matching over 13 bases. Germline CDR1 MNHEY, CDR2 SMNVEV (reference sequence). Germline trimming cut 7 bases from V and 6 bases from J; bases unmatched to any gene: 6. This CDR3 is 14 amino acids long.

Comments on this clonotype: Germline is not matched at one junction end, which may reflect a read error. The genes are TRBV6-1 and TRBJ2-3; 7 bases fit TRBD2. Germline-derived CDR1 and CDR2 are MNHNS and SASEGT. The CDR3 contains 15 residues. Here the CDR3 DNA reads TGTGCCAGCATTGAATCGGGGGGTAAGGGGTATACGCAGTATTTT. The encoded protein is CASIESGGKGYTQYF.

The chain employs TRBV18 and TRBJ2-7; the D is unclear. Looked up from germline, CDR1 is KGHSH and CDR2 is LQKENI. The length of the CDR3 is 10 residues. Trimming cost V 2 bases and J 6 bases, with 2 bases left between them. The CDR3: CASSPSEQYF. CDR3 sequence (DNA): TGTGCCAGCTCACCATCCGAGCAGTACTTC. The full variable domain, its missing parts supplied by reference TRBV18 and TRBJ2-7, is NAGVMQNPRHLVRRRGQEARLRCSPMKGHSHVYWYRQLPEEGLKFMVYLQKENIIDESGMPKERFSAEFPKEGPSILRIQQVVRGDSAAYFCASSPSEQYFGPGTRLTVT.

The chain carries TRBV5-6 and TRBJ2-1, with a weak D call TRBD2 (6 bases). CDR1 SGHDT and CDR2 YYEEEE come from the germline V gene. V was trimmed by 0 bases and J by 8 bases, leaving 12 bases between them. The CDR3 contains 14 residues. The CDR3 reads CASSLELALDEQFF. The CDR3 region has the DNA TGTGCCAGCAGCTTGGAACTAGCTCTGGATGAGCAGTTCTTC. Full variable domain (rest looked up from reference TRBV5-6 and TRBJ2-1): DAGVTQSPTHLIKTRGQQVTLRCSPKSGHDTVSWYQQALGQGPQFIFQYYEEEERQRGNFPDRFSGHQFPNYSSELNVNALLLGDSALYLCASSLELALDEQFFGPGTRLTVL.

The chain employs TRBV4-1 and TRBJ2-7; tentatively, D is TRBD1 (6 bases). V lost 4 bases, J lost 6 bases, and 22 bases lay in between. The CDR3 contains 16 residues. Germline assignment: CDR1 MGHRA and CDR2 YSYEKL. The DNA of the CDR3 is TGCGCCAGCAGCCTTCAACAGGGCGGGCCATGGGGCGAGCAGTACTTC. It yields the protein CASSLQQGGPWGEQYF.

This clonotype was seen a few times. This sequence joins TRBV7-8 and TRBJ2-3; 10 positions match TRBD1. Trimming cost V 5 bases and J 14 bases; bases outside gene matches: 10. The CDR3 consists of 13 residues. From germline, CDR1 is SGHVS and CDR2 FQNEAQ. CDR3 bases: TGTGCCAGCAGCCTAAACCCGGGACAGGGGTTGTATTTT. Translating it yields CASSLNPGQGLYF.

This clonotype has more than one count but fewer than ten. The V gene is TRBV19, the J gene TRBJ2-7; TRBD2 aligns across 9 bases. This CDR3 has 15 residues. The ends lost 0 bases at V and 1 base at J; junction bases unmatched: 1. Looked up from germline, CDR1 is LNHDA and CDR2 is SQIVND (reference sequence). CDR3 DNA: TGTGCCAGTAGTATAGACGCGGGAGGGTCCTACGAGCAGTACTTC. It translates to CASSIDAGGSYEQYF.

CDR3 in DNA: TGTGCCAGCAGCCAATTAGCGGGAGTGAGAGAGACCCAGTACTTC. Amino acid sequence: CASSQLAGVRETQYF. This chain joins TRBV14 and TRBJ2-5; 9 bases are shared with TRBD2. The CDR3 spans 15 residues. V lost 2 bases to trimming and J lost 4 bases; unmatched junction nucleotides: 5. Germline CDR1 reads SGHDN; CDR2 reads FVKESK.

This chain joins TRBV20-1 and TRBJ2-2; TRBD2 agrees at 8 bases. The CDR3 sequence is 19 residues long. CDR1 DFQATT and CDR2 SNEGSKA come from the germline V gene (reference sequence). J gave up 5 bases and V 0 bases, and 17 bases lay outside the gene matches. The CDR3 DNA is TGCAGTGCTAGAGACCTAGATTTGAACGGAGCGGGAGCGACCGGGGAGCTGTTTTTT. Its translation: CSARDLDLNGAGATGELFF.

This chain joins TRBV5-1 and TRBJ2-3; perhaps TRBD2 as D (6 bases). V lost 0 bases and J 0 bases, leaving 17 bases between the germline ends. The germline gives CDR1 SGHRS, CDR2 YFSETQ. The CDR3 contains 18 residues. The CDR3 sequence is CASSLESLAASSTDTQYF. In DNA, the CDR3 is TGCGCCAGCAGCTTGGAGTCCTTAGCGGCCTCTAGCACAGATACGCAGTATTTT.

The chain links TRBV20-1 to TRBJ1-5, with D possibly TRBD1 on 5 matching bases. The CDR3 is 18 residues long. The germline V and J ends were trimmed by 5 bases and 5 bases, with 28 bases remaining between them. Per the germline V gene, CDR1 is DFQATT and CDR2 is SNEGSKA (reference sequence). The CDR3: CSADNRGAGGWVYQPQHF. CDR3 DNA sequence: TGCAGTGCTGATAACCGCGGGGCAGGCGGGTGGGTATATCAGCCCCAGCATTTT.

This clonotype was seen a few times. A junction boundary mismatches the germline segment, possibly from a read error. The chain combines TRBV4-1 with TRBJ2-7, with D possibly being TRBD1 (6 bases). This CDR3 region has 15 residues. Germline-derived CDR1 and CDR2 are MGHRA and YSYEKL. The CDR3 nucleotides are TGCGCCAGCAGTCAAGATACAGGGCTGGGCTACGAGCAGTACTTC. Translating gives CASSQDTGLGYEQYF.

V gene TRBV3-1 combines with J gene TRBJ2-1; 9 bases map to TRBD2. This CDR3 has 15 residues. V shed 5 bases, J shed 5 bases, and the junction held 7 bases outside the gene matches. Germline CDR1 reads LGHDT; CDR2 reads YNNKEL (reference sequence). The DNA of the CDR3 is TGTGCCAGCAGCGAACCGGGACTAGCCAACAATGAGCAGTTCTTC. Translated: CASSEPGLANNEQFF.

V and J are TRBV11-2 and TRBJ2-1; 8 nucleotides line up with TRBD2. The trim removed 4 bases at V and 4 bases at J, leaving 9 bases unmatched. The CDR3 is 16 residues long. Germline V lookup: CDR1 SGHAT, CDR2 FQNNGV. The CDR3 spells CASSSDAGGNYNEQFF. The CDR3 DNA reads TGTGCCAGCAGCTCGGATGCGGGGGGCAATTACAATGAGCAGTTCTTC.

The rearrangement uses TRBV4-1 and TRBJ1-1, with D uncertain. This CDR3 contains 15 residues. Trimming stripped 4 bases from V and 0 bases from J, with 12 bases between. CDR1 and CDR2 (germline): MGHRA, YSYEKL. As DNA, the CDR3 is TGCGCCAGCAGCCCAGGACTGCTGTTGAACACTGAAGCTTTCTTT. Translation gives CASSPGLLLNTEAFF.

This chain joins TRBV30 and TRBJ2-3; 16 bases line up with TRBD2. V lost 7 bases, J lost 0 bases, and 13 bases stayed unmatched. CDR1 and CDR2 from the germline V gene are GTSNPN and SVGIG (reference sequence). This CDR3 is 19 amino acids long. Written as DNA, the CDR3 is TGTGCCTCTTCCGCGGGACTAGCGGGAGGGAGCCCTAGCACAGATACGCAGTATTTT. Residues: CASSAGLAGGSPSTDTQYF. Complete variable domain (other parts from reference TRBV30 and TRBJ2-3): SQTIHQWPATLVQPVGSPLSLECTVEGTSNPNLYWYRQAAGRGLQLLFYSVGIGQISSEVPQNLSASRPQDRQFILSSKKLLLSDSGFYLCASSAGLAGGSPSTDTQYFGPGTRLTVL.

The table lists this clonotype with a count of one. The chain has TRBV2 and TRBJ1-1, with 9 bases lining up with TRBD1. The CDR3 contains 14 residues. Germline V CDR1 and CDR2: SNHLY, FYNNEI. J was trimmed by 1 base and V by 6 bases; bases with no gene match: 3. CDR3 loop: CASRMDRGNTEAFF. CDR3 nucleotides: TGTGCCAGCAGGATGGACAGGGGGAACACTGAAGCTTTCTTT. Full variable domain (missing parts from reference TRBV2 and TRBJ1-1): EPEVTQTPSHQVTQMGQEVILRCVPISNHLYFYWYRQILGQKVEFLVSFYNNEISEKSEIFDDQFSVERPDGSNFTLKIRSTKLEDSAMYFCASRMDRGNTEAFFGQGTRLTVV.

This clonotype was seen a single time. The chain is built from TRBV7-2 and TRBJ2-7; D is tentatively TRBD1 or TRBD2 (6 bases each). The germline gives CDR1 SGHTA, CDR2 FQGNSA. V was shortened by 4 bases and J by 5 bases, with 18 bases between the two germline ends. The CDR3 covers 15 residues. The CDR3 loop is CASSWRDGGLNEQYF. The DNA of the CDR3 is TGTGCCAGCAGCTGGAGGGATGGGGGCCTTAACGAGCAGTACTTC.

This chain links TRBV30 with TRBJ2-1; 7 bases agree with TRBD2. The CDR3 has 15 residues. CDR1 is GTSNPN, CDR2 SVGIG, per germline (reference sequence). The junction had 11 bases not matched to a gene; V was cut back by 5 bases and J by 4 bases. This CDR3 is CAWQKLATEYNEQFF. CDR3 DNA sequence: TGTGCCTGGCAAAAACTAGCGACAGAATACAATGAGCAGTTCTTC. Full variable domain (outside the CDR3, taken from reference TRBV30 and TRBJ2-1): SQTIHQWPATLVQPVGSPLSLECTVEGTSNPNLYWYRQAAGRGLQLLFYSVGIGQISSEVPQNLSASRPQDRQFILSSKKLLLSDSGFYLCAWQKLATEYNEQFFGPGTRLTVL.

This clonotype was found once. CDR3 sequence (DNA): TGTGCCAGCAGTTTCGACGTGGGACTAGCGGTCTACAATGAGCAGTTCTTC. Translation gives CASSFDVGLAVYNEQFF. The J gene is TRBJ2-1, the V gene TRBV12-3 or TRBV12-4; the match to TRBD2 covers 11 bases. This CDR3 spans 17 amino acids. With V trimmed by 3 bases and J by 3 bases, 7 bases remained unmatched.

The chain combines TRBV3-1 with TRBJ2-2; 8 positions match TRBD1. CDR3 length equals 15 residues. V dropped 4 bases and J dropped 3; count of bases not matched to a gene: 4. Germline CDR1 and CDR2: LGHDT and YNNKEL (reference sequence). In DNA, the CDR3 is TGTGCCAGCAGCCCGACAGGGGCGCACACCGGGGAGCTGTTTTTT. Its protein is CASSPTGAHTGELFF.

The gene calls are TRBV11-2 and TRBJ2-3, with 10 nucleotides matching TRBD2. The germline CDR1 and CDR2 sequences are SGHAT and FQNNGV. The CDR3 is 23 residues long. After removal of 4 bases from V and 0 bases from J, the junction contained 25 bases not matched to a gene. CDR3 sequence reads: CASSYGILWSSGGRNSSTDTQYF. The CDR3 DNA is TGTGCCAGCAGCTACGGAATTCTGTGGTCTAGCGGGGGCCGGAACTCTAGCACAGATACGCAGTATTTT.

CDR3 region: CASSEFGDTYGYTF. As DNA, the CDR3 is TGTGCCAGCAGTGAATTCGGGGATACCTATGGCTACACCTTC. The chain is built from TRBV25-1 and TRBJ1-2; D not resolved. CDR1 is MGHDK and CDR2 is SYGVNS in the germline V gene. The ends were cut back, 1 base at V and 4 bases at J, with 10 bases in the middle. This CDR3 comprises 14 residues.